This TCR beta chain was captured in a study of blood T cell repertoires in COVID-19. The data were produced by immunoSEQ multiplex PCR, yet TCRdb's version contains in-frame clones alone and is incomplete. Among hundreds of thousands of clones, approximately 84% were seen once, and the ten largest hold over 2%. Per the germline V gene, CDR1 is SGHVS and CDR2 is FNYEAQ. The V and J ends lost 5 bases and 0 bases, in that order; junction bases with no gene match: 6. The CDR3 runs 16 residues. Sequencing input: peripheral blood. This chain links TRBV7-6 with TRBJ2-4; 8 bases line up with TRBD1. The sequence was obtained from a woman aged 25-40 years who had recovered from COVID-19. CDR3 DNA: TGTGCCAGCAGCCCGACAGGGGAATTAGCCAAAAACATTCAGTACTTC. This encodes CASSPTGELAKNIQYF.